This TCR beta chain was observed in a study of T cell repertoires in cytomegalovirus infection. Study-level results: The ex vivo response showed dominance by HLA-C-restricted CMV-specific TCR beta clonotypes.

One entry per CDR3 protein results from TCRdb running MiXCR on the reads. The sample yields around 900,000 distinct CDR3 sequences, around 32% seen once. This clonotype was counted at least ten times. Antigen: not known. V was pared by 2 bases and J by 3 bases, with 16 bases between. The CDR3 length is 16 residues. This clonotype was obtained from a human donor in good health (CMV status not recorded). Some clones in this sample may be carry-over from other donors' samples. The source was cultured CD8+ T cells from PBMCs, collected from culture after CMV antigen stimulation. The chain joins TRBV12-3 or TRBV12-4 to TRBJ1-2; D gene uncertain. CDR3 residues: CASSLNAGGGDYGYTF. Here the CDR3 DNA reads TGTGCCAGCAGTTTAAACGCTGGCGGAGGCGACTATGGCTACACCTTC.